This T cell receptor beta chain emerged from a study of blood T cell repertoires in COVID-19. Generated by immunoSEQ multiplex PCR, the TCRdb table keeps only in-frame clones and is missing some. The top ten hold 5.6% of the sample, which has about 180,000 clones, about 84% seen once. The V gene's germline CDR1 is MDHEN and CDR2 SYDVKM. The V segment lost 5 bases and the J segment 8 bases; nucleotides outside the gene matches: 14. CDR3 length equals 15 residues. This chain links TRBV28 with TRBJ1-1, with TRBD1 matching 7 bases. The sequenced material came from PBMCs or T cells enriched from blood (not recorded which). The receptor comes from a woman aged 40 to 50 with acute COVID-19. The CDR3 region is CASSPHQGGRVEAFF. CDR3 bases: TGTGCCAGCAGTCCTCATCAGGGGGGCAGGGTGGAAGCTTTCTTT.